This TCR beta chain was sequenced during a study of T cell clonality in common variable immunodeficiency. Findings and limits, study-wide: Fewer deletions and N-nucleotide insertions were reportedly seen in common variable immunodeficiency TCR beta sequences. T cell subpopulation sequencing would be needed to explain CVID clonality.

This clone was seen ten or more times. The antigen is not known. The read comes to an end 3 residues before the CDR3 does, leaving the germline J gene to fill in the end. TCRdb's table, derived via immunoSEQ multiplex PCR, lists solely in-frame clones and lacks some. Observed in the sample are approximately 46,000 clones, none of them singletons. Germline CDR1 reads DFQATT; CDR2 reads SNEGSKA (reference sequence). The CDR3 extends over 14 amino acids. The V gene end was trimmed by 3 bases and the J gene end by 4 bases; junction bases not matched to a gene: 7. The TCR sequence derives from a person aged 18 to 75 in good health. The gene calls are TRBV20-1 and TRBJ2-5; 8 bases match TRBD1. Material for sequencing was peripheral blood mononuclear cells. The CDR3: CSASRTGSLETQYF. The sequenced CDR3 bases are TGCAGTGCTAGTCGGACAGGGAGCTTAGAGACC.